This entry concerns a single TCR beta chain. Per germline, CDR1 SGHRS and CDR2 YFSETQ. Trimming removed 5 bases from V and 6 bases from J; junction bases left unmatched: 13. The CDR3 contains 15 residues. The record originates from a study of patients and donors after allogeneic stem cell transplantation. TCRdb called the RT-PCR reads again in MiXCR, with one record for every CDR3 protein. The data contain approximately 430,000 distinct CDR3 sequences, 15% to 20% of them singletons. This receptor was identified in a human donor who was either an allogeneic HSCT recipient or a stem cell or donor lymphocyte infusion donor (not recorded which). It is not recorded whose cells these are; they may come from a transplant donor. The V call is TRBV5-1, the J call TRBJ1-2; 7 positions agree with TRBD1. Sample: blood, either unsorted or a sorted T cell fraction (not recorded which). Here the CDR3 DNA reads TGCGCCAGCAGACAAGGACAGGCAACTAAAGATGGCTACACCTTC. Translation: CASRQGQATKDGYTF. Using reference TRBV5-1 and TRBJ1-2 for the parts outside the CDR3, the full variable domain is KAGVTQTPRYLIKTRGQQVTLSCSPISGHRSVSWYQQTPGQGLQFLFEYFSETQRNKGNFPGRFSGRQFSNSRSEMNVSTLELGDSALYLCASRQGQATKDGYTFGSGTRLTVV.